The next 23 T cell receptor beta chains were all read from a single sample in a study of blood T cell repertoires in COVID-19. TCRdb keeps only in-frame clones here, not all; method: immunoSEQ multiplex PCR. The table records 30,000 to 45,000 clones, roughly nine tenths of them present only once. The sample comprised peripheral blood. All receptors come from a human donor in a cohort sampled during active COVID-19.

V usage is TRBV29-1 and J usage is TRBJ2-7; 13 bases fit TRBD2. The CDR3 extends over 14 amino acids. Germline V gene lookup returns CDR1 SQVTM and CDR2 ANQGSEA. The trim removed 4 bases at V and 6 bases at J, leaving 6 bases unmatched. In DNA, the CDR3 is TGCAGCGTTGGGGGTGGACTAGCGGGGGCCGAGCAGTACTTC. Residues: CSVGGGLAGAEQYF.

J is TRBJ1-1 and V is TRBV4-1; 7 bases agree with TRBD1. Germline CDR1 is MGHRA and CDR2 is YSYEKL. After removal of 6 bases from V and 1 base from J, the junction contained 2 bases not matched to a gene. The CDR3 totals 13 residues. CDR3 nucleotide sequence: TGCGCCAGCAGAGGACAGGAGAACACTGAAGCTTTCTTT. Amino acids: CASRGQENTEAFF.

V is TRBV6-5 and J is TRBJ2-7, with D perhaps TRBD1 (6 bases). V lost 4 bases to trimming and J lost 5 bases, with 18 bases between them. CDR1 and CDR2 from the germline V gene are MNHEY and SVGAGI. This CDR3 is built from 15 residues. Here the CDR3 reads CASSLAGTLPNEQYF. In DNA, the CDR3 is TGTGCCAGCAGTTTGGCCGGGACACTACCTAACGAGCAGTACTTC.

The V gene is TRBV28, the J gene TRBJ1-2; 10 bases are shared with TRBD1. The CDR3 has 16 amino acids. Germline values: CDR1 MDHEN, CDR2 SYDVKM. V shed 4 bases and J 8 bases; nucleotides not matched to a gene: 13. CDR3 DNA: TGTGCCAGCAGTTCGGGACAGGGGCACCTCGAGGGAGGCTACACCTTC. This gives the protein CASSSGQGHLEGGYTF.

This rearrangement joins TRBV19 to TRBJ1-3; no definite D call. Germline values: CDR1 LNHDA, CDR2 SQIVND (reference sequence). The germline V and J ends were trimmed by 1 base and 0 bases, with 16 bases remaining between them. The CDR3 runs 18 residues. The CDR3 is CASSIVYRERYSGNTIYF. The CDR3 nucleotides read TGTGCCAGTAGTATAGTATATCGGGAGCGCTACTCTGGAAACACCATATATTTT.

The rearrangement links TRBV7-2 to TRBJ2-2; 9 bases are shared with TRBD2. The ends lost 7 bases at V and 0 bases at J; junction bases unmatched: 6. The germline V gene encodes CDR1 SGHTA and CDR2 FQGNSA. This CDR3 region has 16 residues. CDR3 sequence reads: CASTETSGSNTGELFF. CDR3 in DNA: TGTGCCAGCACCGAAACTAGCGGGTCGAACACCGGGGAGCTGTTTTTT.

The V and J genes are TRBV5-5 and TRBJ2-3; D is uncertain. CDR1 and CDR2 from the germline V gene are SGHKS and YYEKEE (reference sequence). Trimming took off 7 bases at V and 1 base at J, with 10 bases between the two ends. This CDR3 is 13 amino acids long. The CDR3 DNA reads TGTGCCAGCGGAGCTCTCGGCACAGATACGCAGTATTTT. Protein sequence: CASGALGTDTQYF.

This chain's CDR3 is CASSPKIPGSPLHF. The DNA of the CDR3 is TGTGCCAGCTCACCAAAGATACCGGGTTCACCCCTCCACTTT. The chain carries TRBV18 and TRBJ1-6, with D hard to call. V was clipped by 2 bases and J by 9 bases, with 11 bases between them. The CDR3 loop spans 14 amino acids. From germline, CDR1 is KGHSH and CDR2 LQKENI.

This chain links TRBV5-6 with TRBJ2-2; 10 nucleotides agree with TRBD1. The CDR3 totals 16 residues. Germline V gives CDR1 SGHDT, CDR2 YYEEEE. V was clipped by 1 base and J by 5 bases; unmatched bases: 5. The CDR3 is CASSLRTGGGTGELFF. The CDR3 region has the DNA TGTGCCAGCAGCTTGAGGACAGGGGGAGGGACCGGGGAGCTGTTTTTT.

The chain has TRBV7-9 and TRBJ2-5; tentatively, D is TRBD1 (5 bases). Trimming removed 4 bases at V and 4 bases at J, with 13 bases between. The CDR3 runs to 14 residues. Germline values: CDR1 SEHNR, CDR2 FQNEAQ (reference sequence). Here the CDR3 reads CASSWGGQGETQYF. The CDR3 DNA sequence: TGTGCCAGCAGCTGGGGTGGGCAGGGAGAGACCCAGTACTTC.

The V and J genes are TRBV28 and TRBJ2-7, with D maybe TRBD2 (5 bases). The CDR3 sequence is 11 residues long. V dropped 5 bases and J dropped 5 bases, with 7 bases sitting between them. Germline V CDR1 and CDR2: MDHEN, SYDVKM. The CDR3 spells CASSPSHEQYF. The CDR3 DNA follows: TGTGCCAGCAGTCCTAGCCACGAGCAGTACTTC.

A single count supports this clone. The CDR3 protein is CASSGDREGYEQYF. CDR3 bases: TGTGCCAGCTCCGGGGACAGGGAGGGTTACGAGCAGTACTTC. V usage is TRBV18 and J usage is TRBJ2-7; the match to TRBD1 covers 9 bases. V lost 6 bases and J lost 4; bases outside the gene matches: 7. Germline V CDR1 and CDR2: KGHSH, LQKENI. This CDR3 comprises 14 residues. The variable domain in full, completed from reference TRBV18 and TRBJ2-7, reads NAGVMQNPRHLVRRRGQEARLRCSPMKGHSHVYWYRQLPEEGLKFMVYLQKENIIDESGMPKERFSAEFPKEGPSILRIQQVVRGDSAAYFCASSGDREGYEQYFGPGTRLTVT.

The chain carries TRBV7-6 and TRBJ2-2; TRBD1 matches at 9 bases. V shed 3 bases and J 1 base; nucleotides not matched to a gene: 3. CDR1 is SGHVS, CDR2 FNYEAQ, per germline. The CDR3 runs to 16 residues. The CDR3 nucleotides read TGTGCCAGCAGCTTCGGGACAGGGCAGAACACCGGGGAGCTGTTTTTT. Translating it yields CASSFGTGQNTGELFF.

The chain combines TRBV7-2 with TRBJ2-7; D gene ambiguous. This CDR3 spans 11 amino acids. Germline CDR1 SGHTA, CDR2 FQGNSA. Trimming cost V 5 bases and J 1 base, with 3 bases left between them. The CDR3 DNA is TGTGCCAGCAGCCCATCCTACGAGCAGTACTTC. Its protein product is CASSPSYEQYF.

This clone was seen a handful of times. The V gene is TRBV6-5, the J gene TRBJ2-7; 7 bases align to TRBD1. Trimming removed 6 bases from V and 6 bases from J; junction bases left unmatched: 8. This CDR3 is 13 amino acids long. Looked up from germline, CDR1 is MNHEY and CDR2 is SVGAGI. CDR3 protein: CASSRPTGFEQYF. CDR3 bases: TGTGCCAGCAGCCGCCCGACAGGGTTCGAGCAGTACTTC.

The rearrangement joins TRBV29-1 to TRBJ1-2; tentative D call: TRBD1 (5 bases). CDR1 and CDR2 from the germline V gene are SQVTM and ANQGSEA. The germline V and J ends were trimmed by 6 bases and 7 bases, with 12 bases remaining between them. CDR3 length: 11 residues. The CDR3 coding sequence is TGCAGCGTGCTGACAGTTTTTGGCTACACCTTC. It yields the protein CSVLTVFGYTF. Based on the CDR3 plus reference TRBV29-1 and TRBJ1-2, the full variable domain is SAVISQKPSRDICQRGTSLTIQCQVDSQVTMMFWYRQQPGQSLTLIATANQGSEATYESGFVIDKFPISRPNLTFSTLTVSNMSPEDSSIYLCSVLTVFGYTFGSGTRLTVV.

This clone was counted only a few times. The chain recombines TRBV5-6 with TRBJ2-7, with 10 bases identical to TRBD2. Germline V CDR1 and CDR2: SGHDT, YYEEEE. The CDR3 totals 17 residues. V trimming: 0 bases; J trimming: 6 bases; junction bases outside the gene matches: 12. CDR3 DNA: TGTGCCAGCAGCTTGGCCGTGGCTAGCGGGAGAGCCCCCGAGCAGTACTTC. Translating gives CASSLAVASGRAPEQYF.

The chain combines TRBV15 with TRBJ2-7, with D perhaps matching TRBD2 (7 bases). CDR3 length: 15 amino acids. The V and J ends lost 0 bases and 3 bases respectively, with 12 bases between them. Germline CDR1 is LNHNV and CDR2 is YYDKDF (reference sequence). The CDR3 loop is CATSRDAGANYEQYF. CDR3 DNA: TGTGCCACCAGCAGAGATGCGGGGGCCAACTACGAGCAGTACTTC.

The chain is built from TRBV12-3 or TRBV12-4 and TRBJ1-2; no clear D. Trimming took off 5 bases at V and 5 bases at J, with 12 bases between the two ends. The CDR3 extends over 13 amino acids. The CDR3 DNA follows: TGTGCCAGCAGTCAAACCCCAGGTTATGGCTACACCTTC. Amino acids: CASSQTPGYGYTF.

This clone has a single count. The rearrangement joins TRBV19 to TRBJ2-2; TRBD1 is a possible D gene (6 bases). Germline assignment: CDR1 LNHDA and CDR2 SQIVND (reference sequence). V lost 4 bases, J lost 6 bases, and 15 bases lay in between. The CDR3 covers 15 residues. The CDR3 DNA is TGTGCCAGTAGTACCCCAGGGGAAGTTGCCGGGGAGCTGTTTTTT. Its protein product is CASSTPGEVAGELFF.

This chain links TRBV7-8 with TRBJ1-1; D gene ambiguous. Germline V gives CDR1 SGHVS, CDR2 FQNEAQ. V was trimmed by 0 bases and J by 3 bases, leaving 8 bases between them. The CDR3 runs 14 residues. CDR3 region: CASSLAPIDTEAFF. In nucleotides, the CDR3 is TGTGCCAGCAGCTTAGCGCCCATAGACACTGAAGCTTTCTTT.

This clone was recorded a few times. This rearrangement joins TRBV7-2 to TRBJ2-1; 8 bases fit TRBD1. CDR3 length equals 17 residues. CDR1 SGHTA and CDR2 FQGNSA come from the germline V gene. J lost 6 bases, V lost 4 bases, and 14 bases had no gene match. Here the CDR3 DNA reads TGTGCCAGCAGCTCCCCCGGCGGCAGGGGGCGATTCAATGAGCAGTTCTTC. This translates into CASSSPGGRGRFNEQFF.

The chain employs TRBV11-2 and TRBJ1-1; D unresolved. Germline V lookup: CDR1 SGHAT, CDR2 FQNNGV. Trimming removed 1 base at V and 0 bases at J, with 9 bases between. CDR3 size: 15 residues. The CDR3 nucleotides read TGTGCCAGCAGCTTAGCCTCCAACATGAACACTGAAGCTTTCTTT. Translation gives CASSLASNMNTEAFF.